The 31 T cell receptor beta chains listed next were all sequenced from one sample in a study of cytomegalovirus exposure and HLA in healthy donors. 13 Jbeta primers and 60 Vbeta primers were used for the PCR. Some clones are missing from TCRdb's copy, which holds only in-frame ones; the method was immunoSEQ multiplex PCR. The data hold some 150,000 clones, with about 80% observed a single time. Sequences were obtained from PBMCs. These receptors were obtained from a male donor in good health and CMV-seronegative.

The CDR3 is CASSFRGSGGINEQFF. DNA of the CDR3: TGTGCCAGCAGCTTCCGGGGAAGCGGGGGAATCAATGAGCAGTTCTTC. The gene calls are TRBV9 and TRBJ2-1; 8 bases line up with TRBD2. V dropped 4 bases and J dropped 6; count of bases not matched to a gene: 12. The CDR3 loop spans 16 amino acids. In germline, CDR1 is SGDLS, CDR2 YYNGEE.

This clone was detected once. The V and J genes are TRBV5-4 and TRBJ2-7, with D possibly TRBD2 on 6 matching bases. The V gene lost 6 bases and the J gene lost 2 bases, with 18 bases spanning the gap. Germline V gene sequence: CDR1 SGHNT, CDR2 YYREEE (reference sequence). The CDR3 consists of 15 residues. The CDR3 loop is CASKPAGGVAYEQYF. CDR3 coding DNA: TGTGCCAGCAAACCGGCAGGAGGGGTAGCCTACGAGCAGTACTTC.

V usage is TRBV28 and J usage is TRBJ2-7; TRBD1 aligns across 8 bases. Germline lookup yields CDR1 MDHEN and CDR2 SYDVKM. Trimming cost V 5 bases and J 11 bases; bases outside gene matches: 5. The length of the CDR3 is 11 residues. The CDR3 region is CASSRDRSKYF. The CDR3 region has the DNA TGTGCCAGCAGTAGGGACAGGTCTAAGTACTTC.

V and J are TRBV28 and TRBJ1-1; 7 nucleotides match TRBD1. The CDR3 consists of 14 residues. Germline loops: CDR1 MDHEN, CDR2 SYDVKM. The junction had 5 bases not matched to a gene; V was cut back by 6 bases and J by 1 base. The DNA for the CDR3 is TGTGCCAGCAGGTGGGGGACAGCGAACACTGAAGCTTTCTTT. Its protein product is CASRWGTANTEAFF.

Here the CDR3 reads CASSYSTGLEQYF. The CDR3 nucleotides are TGTGCCAGCAGTTACTCGACAGGCCTAGAGCAGTACTTC. The rearrangement links TRBV6-5 to TRBJ2-7, with D perhaps matching TRBD1 (6 bases). The CDR3 spans 13 residues. The V and J ends lost 0 bases and 7 bases respectively, with 10 bases between them. CDR1 is MNHEY, CDR2 SVGAGI, per germline.

In this sample, this clone turned up once. The chain recombines TRBV7-2 with TRBJ2-1; 7 nucleotides line up with TRBD2. This CDR3 region has 15 residues. CDR1 is SGHTA and CDR2 is FQGNSA in the germline V gene. V lost 5 bases to trimming and J lost 3 bases; unmatched junction nucleotides: 7. CDR3 DNA: TGTGCCAGCAGCCTATCTAGCGGCCGCTACAATGAGCAGTTCTTC. Its translation: CASSLSSGRYNEQFF. The complete variable domain, with remaining parts taken from reference TRBV7-2 and TRBJ2-1, reads GAGVSQSPSNKVTEKGKDVELRCDPISGHTALYWYRQSLGQGLEFLIYFQGNSAPDKSGLPSDRFSAERTGGSVSTLTIQRTQQEDSAVYLCASSLSSGRYNEQFFGPGTRLTVL.

This chain uses TRBV7-2 with TRBJ2-5; the D gene is possibly TRBD1 (8 bases). V was cut by 5 bases and J by 6 bases, with 16 bases left in between. Germline values: CDR1 SGHTA, CDR2 FQGNSA. The CDR3 covers 14 residues. The CDR3 bases are TGTGCCAGCAGCCCTGACAGGGGAGGGAAGACCCAGTACTTC. Protein sequence: CASSPDRGGKTQYF.

The CDR3 coding sequence is TGTGCCAGCAGCCTACAGGGGACAGCGAACACTGAAGCTTTCTTT. Its translation is CASSLQGTANTEAFF. The chain uses TRBV7-9 and TRBJ1-1; 7 nucleotides match TRBD1. Germline CDR1 reads SEHNR; CDR2 reads FQNEAQ (reference sequence). This CDR3 is built from 15 residues. V dropped 5 bases and J dropped 1; count of bases not matched to a gene: 7.

The chain employs TRBV5-1 and TRBJ2-7, with D maybe TRBD1 (5 bases). Trimming left V 0 bases short and J 2 bases short, with 9 bases between. This CDR3 has 14 residues. Germline assignment: CDR1 SGHRS and CDR2 YFSETQ. In nucleotides, the CDR3 is TGCGCCAGCAGCTTGGGACAGACAGCCTACGAGCAGTACTTC. Protein sequence: CASSLGQTAYEQYF.

The gene calls are TRBV7-9 and TRBJ2-5; 7 bases line up with TRBD1. The CDR3 is made up of 15 amino acids. V was clipped by 4 bases and J by 6 bases; unmatched bases: 11. In germline, CDR1 is SEHNR, CDR2 FQNEAQ (reference sequence). The CDR3 loop is CASSSSGRGLKTQYF. DNA of the CDR3: TGTGCCAGCAGCTCCTCTGGCAGGGGGTTGAAGACCCAGTACTTC.

This chain uses TRBV14 with TRBJ2-7; TRBD1 matches 7 bases. Germline CDR1 is SGHDN and CDR2 is FVKESK. The CDR3 spans 14 residues. Trimming cost V 4 bases and J 7 bases; bases outside gene matches: 10. The CDR3 DNA follows: TGTGCCAGCAGCCCCCGGGACAGTTTTAATGAGCAGTACTTC. Amino acids: CASSPRDSFNEQYF.

V gene TRBV7-3 combines with J gene TRBJ2-3, with D maybe TRBD2 (5 bases). This CDR3 comprises 13 residues. V was trimmed by 4 bases and J by 6 bases, leaving 11 bases between them. In germline, CDR1 is SGHTA, CDR2 FQGTGA. The CDR3 is CASSSRESDTQYF. CDR3 in DNA: TGTGCCAGCAGCTCTAGGGAGTCGGATACGCAGTATTTT.

The V gene is TRBV7-2, the J gene TRBJ1-1; 9 nucleotides line up with TRBD1. CDR1 SGHTA and CDR2 FQGNSA come from the germline V gene. The trim removed 5 bases at V and 0 bases at J, leaving 7 bases unmatched. The CDR3 has 16 amino acids. CDR3: CASSHYGTGMNTEAFF. CDR3 nucleotide sequence: TGTGCCAGCAGCCACTACGGGACAGGGATGAACACTGAAGCTTTCTTT.

The gene calls are TRBV5-1 and TRBJ1-1, with D tentatively TRBD1 (5 bases). This CDR3 region has 13 residues. The V end lost 3 bases, the J end lost 1 base, and 7 bases lay between the germline ends. Looked up from germline, CDR1 is SGHRS and CDR2 is YFSETQ. The CDR3 sequence: CASSSTENTEAFF. In DNA form, the CDR3 reads TGCGCCAGCAGCTCGACAGAGAACACTGAAGCTTTCTTT. Full variable domain (rest looked up from reference TRBV5-1 and TRBJ1-1): KAGVTQTPRYLIKTRGQQVTLSCSPISGHRSVSWYQQTPGQGLQFLFEYFSETQRNKGNFPGRFSGRQFSNSRSEMNVSTLELGDSALYLCASSSTENTEAFFGQGTRLTVV.

The CDR3 here is CASSGGYNEQFF. In nucleotides, the CDR3 is TGTGCCAGCAGCGGAGGGTACAATGAGCAGTTCTTC. The gene calls are TRBV9 and TRBJ2-1; D is possibly TRBD2 (5 bases). Germline assignment: CDR1 SGDLS and CDR2 YYNGEE. The CDR3 has 12 amino acids. The germline V and J ends were trimmed by 3 bases and 4 bases, with 5 bases remaining between them.

The rearrangement links TRBV28 to TRBJ2-7; D perhaps matches TRBD1 (5 bases). Germline lookup yields CDR1 MDHEN and CDR2 SYDVKM. V lost 6 bases and J lost 4, with 10 bases in between. This CDR3 region has 12 residues. Here the CDR3 DNA reads TGTGCCAGCAGCTTGACAGTTTACGAGCAGTACTTC. Protein: CASSLTVYEQYF.

The chain carries TRBV9 and TRBJ1-2; 11 positions agree with TRBD1. V dropped 3 bases and J dropped 13; count of bases not matched to a gene: 14. The CDR3 length is 15 residues. The germline CDR1 and CDR2 sequences are SGDLS and YYNGEE. The CDR3 DNA sequence: TGTGCCAGCAGCGAGATTCCCGGGACAGGGGGATCGGTCACCTTC. Encoded protein: CASSEIPGTGGSVTF.

This chain connects TRBV19 to TRBJ1-1; a weak D match, TRBD1 (6 bases). The CDR3 runs to 15 residues. The germline CDR1 and CDR2 sequences are LNHDA and SQIVND (reference sequence). Deletions cut 7 bases from V and 1 base from J, with 16 bases between. The CDR3 bases are TGTGCCAGTATCCGTACAGGGTCCGGGAACACTGAAGCTTTCTTT. Translated: CASIRTGSGNTEAFF.

The chain recombines TRBV7-9 with TRBJ2-5, with D possibly matching TRBD1 (5 bases). Deletions cut 7 bases from V and 5 bases from J, with 11 bases between. The CDR3 spans 12 residues. Germline-derived CDR1 and CDR2 are SEHNR and FQNEAQ (reference sequence). The CDR3 DNA reads as TGTGCCAGCACCCTCTCAGGGGAGACCCAGTACTTC. Translated: CASTLSGETQYF.

The gene calls are TRBV6-6 and TRBJ1-1, with 7 positions matching TRBD1. Trimming took 2 bases from V and 1 from J; bases not matched to a gene: 4. The CDR3 sequence is 15 residues long. Per the germline V gene, CDR1 is MNHNY and CDR2 is SVGAGI (reference sequence). For the CDR3, the DNA is TGTGCCAGCAGTTACAACCAGGGGGGGAACACTGAAGCTTTCTTT. Amino acid sequence: CASSYNQGGNTEAFF.

This chain joins TRBV6-1 and TRBJ2-1, with TRBD2 as a possible D gene (6 bases). Trimming removed 6 bases from V and 3 bases from J, with 12 bases in between. In germline, CDR1 is MNHNS, CDR2 SASEGT. CDR3 length: 14 amino acids. The chain's CDR3 is CASSLPSVYNEQFF. DNA of the CDR3: TGTGCCAGCAGCCTACCTAGCGTCTACAATGAGCAGTTCTTC.

V usage is TRBV5-6 and J usage is TRBJ2-2; D call uncertain. Germline V CDR1 and CDR2: SGHDT, YYEEEE. The CDR3 runs to 14 residues. With 2 bases removed from V and 5 bases from J, the gap between germline ends came to 10 bases. DNA for the CDR3: TGTGCCAGCAGCTTTTACTCGTATACCGGGGAGCTGTTTTTT. Protein: CASSFYSYTGELFF.

Turning to this clone: This specimen includes other DNA sequences encoding the same CDR3. This chain uses TRBV9 with TRBJ2-7; 9 nucleotides match TRBD1. This CDR3 region has 13 residues. Germline CDR1 is SGDLS and CDR2 is YYNGEE. The trim removed 4 bases at V and 6 bases at J, leaving 5 bases unmatched. Here the CDR3 DNA reads TGTGCCAGCAGCCCGGACAGGGGCGGCGAGCAGTACTTC. Its translation is CASSPDRGGEQYF.

This clone was picked up one time. The V and J genes are TRBV5-1 and TRBJ2-1; the D gene is possibly TRBD1 (7 bases). CDR1 is SGHRS, CDR2 YFSETQ, per germline. The CDR3 spans 16 residues. Trimming took 0 bases from V and 10 from J, leaving 20 bases between them. The CDR3 protein is CASSLAGTTGEEEQFF. CDR3 in DNA: TGCGCCAGCAGCTTGGCCGGGACAACAGGGGAGGAAGAGCAGTTCTTC. Full variable domain (outside the CDR3, taken from reference TRBV5-1 and TRBJ2-1): KAGVTQTPRYLIKTRGQQVTLSCSPISGHRSVSWYQQTPGQGLQFLFEYFSETQRNKGNFPGRFSGRQFSNSRSEMNVSTLELGDSALYLCASSLAGTTGEEEQFFGPGTRLTVL.

The chain carries TRBV2 and TRBJ1-1; D not resolved. This CDR3 has 13 amino acids. Germline values: CDR1 SNHLY, CDR2 FYNNEI. V lost 6 bases, J lost 8 bases, and 16 bases lay in between. The chain's CDR3 is CASRADLSVEAFF. The CDR3 DNA sequence: TGTGCCAGCAGAGCGGACCTGTCTGTGGAAGCTTTCTTT.

The chain uses TRBV28 and TRBJ1-1, with TRBD1 matching 10 bases. V was pared by 7 bases and J by 4 bases, with 6 bases of the junction left unmatched. CDR3 length: 14 amino acids. In germline, CDR1 is MDHEN, CDR2 SYDVKM. CDR3 sequence reads: CASTGTGDSTEAFF. The CDR3 nucleotides are TGTGCCAGCACCGGGACAGGGGATTCCACTGAAGCTTTCTTT.

V usage is TRBV2 and J usage is TRBJ1-4; tentatively, D is TRBD1 (6 bases). The CDR3 is made up of 13 amino acids. CDR1 SNHLY and CDR2 FYNNEI come from the germline V gene. The V end was cut by 6 bases, the J end by 5 bases, with 10 bases between. This CDR3 is CASSGTGNEKLFF. The CDR3 region has the DNA TGTGCCAGCAGCGGAACAGGGAATGAAAAACTGTTTTTT.

The chain couples TRBV2 to TRBJ2-2, with 7 bases aligning to TRBD1. The CDR3 spans 16 residues. V lost 6 bases and J lost 5; bases outside the gene matches: 12. Germline values: CDR1 SNHLY, CDR2 FYNNEI. In nucleotides, the CDR3 is TGTGCCAGCAGATACAGGGGTGGTGGCCTAACCGGGGAGCTGTTTTTT. It codes for CASRYRGGGLTGELFF.

V usage is TRBV6-1 and J usage is TRBJ1-1; TRBD1 matches 7 bases. This CDR3 comprises 14 residues. J lost 0 bases, V lost 8 bases, and 6 bases had no gene match. Germline CDR1 MNHNS, CDR2 SASEGT. The CDR3 here is CASAPGQMNTEAFF. The DNA for the CDR3 is TGTGCCAGCGCTCCGGGACAGATGAACACTGAAGCTTTCTTT.

This clone was seen a few times. The chain uses TRBV30 and TRBJ2-7, with D possibly being TRBD1 (6 bases). Trimming stripped 2 bases from V and 4 bases from J, with 12 bases between. Germline lookup yields CDR1 GTSNPN and CDR2 SVGIG (reference sequence). The length of the CDR3 is 13 residues. CDR3 region: CAWSTTGPYEQYF. The CDR3, as DNA: TGTGCCTGGAGTACGACAGGTCCTTACGAGCAGTACTTC.

The genes are TRBV4-3 and TRBJ1-5; 7 positions match TRBD1. The CDR3 sequence is 15 residues long. The V gene end was trimmed by 0 bases and the J gene end by 6 bases; junction bases not matched to a gene: 5. Germline CDR1 is LGHNA and CDR2 is YSLEER. The CDR3, as DNA: TGCGCCAGCAGCCAAGATGAAGGGGGCGCTCAGCCCCAGCATTTT. It yields the protein CASSQDEGGAQPQHF.